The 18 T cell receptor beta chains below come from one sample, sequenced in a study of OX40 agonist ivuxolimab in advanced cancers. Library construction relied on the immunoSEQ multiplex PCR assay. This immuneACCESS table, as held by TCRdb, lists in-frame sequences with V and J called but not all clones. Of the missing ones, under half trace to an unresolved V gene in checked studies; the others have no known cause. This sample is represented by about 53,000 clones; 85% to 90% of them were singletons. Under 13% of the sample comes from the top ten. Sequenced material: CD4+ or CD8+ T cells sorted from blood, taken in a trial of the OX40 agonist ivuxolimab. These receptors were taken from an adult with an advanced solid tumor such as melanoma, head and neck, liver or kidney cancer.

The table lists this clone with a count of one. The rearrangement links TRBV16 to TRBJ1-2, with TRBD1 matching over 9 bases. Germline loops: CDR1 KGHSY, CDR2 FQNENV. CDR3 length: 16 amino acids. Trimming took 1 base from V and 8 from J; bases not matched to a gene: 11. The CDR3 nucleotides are TGTGCCAGCAGCCAATTTACCCCAGACAGGGGGGAAGGCTACACCTTC. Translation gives CASSQFTPDRGEGYTF.

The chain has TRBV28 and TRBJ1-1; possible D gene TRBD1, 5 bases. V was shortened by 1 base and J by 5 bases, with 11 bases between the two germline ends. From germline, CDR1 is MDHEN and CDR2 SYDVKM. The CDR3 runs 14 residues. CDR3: CASSLFRGTTEAFF. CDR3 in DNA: TGTGCCAGCAGTTTATTTAGGGGAACGACTGAAGCTTTCTTT.

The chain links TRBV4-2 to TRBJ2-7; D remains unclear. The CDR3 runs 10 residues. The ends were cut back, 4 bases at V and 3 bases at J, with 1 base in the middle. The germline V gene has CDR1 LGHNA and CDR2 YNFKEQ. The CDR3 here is CASSRYEQYF. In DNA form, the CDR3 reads TGTGCCAGCAGCCGCTACGAGCAGTACTTC.

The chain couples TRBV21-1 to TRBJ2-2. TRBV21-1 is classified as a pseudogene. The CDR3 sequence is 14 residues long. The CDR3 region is CASRSRIFSGELFF. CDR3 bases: TGTGCCAGCAGAAGTCGGATCTTCTCCGGGGAGCTGTTTTTT.

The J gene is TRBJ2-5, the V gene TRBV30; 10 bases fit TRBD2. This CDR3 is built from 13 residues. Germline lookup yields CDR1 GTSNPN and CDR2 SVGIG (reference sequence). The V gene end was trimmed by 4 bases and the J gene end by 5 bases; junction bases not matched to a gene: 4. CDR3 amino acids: CAWTSGSWETQYF. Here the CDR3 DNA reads TGTGCCTGGACTAGCGGGAGCTGGGAGACCCAGTACTTC. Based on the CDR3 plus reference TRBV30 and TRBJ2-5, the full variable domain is SQTIHQWPATLVQPVGSPLSLECTVEGTSNPNLYWYRQAAGRGLQLLFYSVGIGQISSEVPQNLSASRPQDRQFILSSKKLLLSDSGFYLCAWTSGSWETQYFGPGTRLLVL.

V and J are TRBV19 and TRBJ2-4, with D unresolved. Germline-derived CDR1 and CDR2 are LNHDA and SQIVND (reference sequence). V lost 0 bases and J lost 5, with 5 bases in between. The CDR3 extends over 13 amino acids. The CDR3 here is CASSIEGQNIQYF. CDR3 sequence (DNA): TGTGCCAGTAGTATAGAAGGGCAAAACATTCAGTACTTC. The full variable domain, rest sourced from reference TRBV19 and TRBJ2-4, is DGGITQSPKYLFRKEGQNVTLSCEQNLNHDAMYWYRQDPGQGLRLIYYSQIVNDFQKGDIAEGYSVSREKKESFPLTVTSAQKNPTAFYLCASSIEGQNIQYFGAGTRLSVL.

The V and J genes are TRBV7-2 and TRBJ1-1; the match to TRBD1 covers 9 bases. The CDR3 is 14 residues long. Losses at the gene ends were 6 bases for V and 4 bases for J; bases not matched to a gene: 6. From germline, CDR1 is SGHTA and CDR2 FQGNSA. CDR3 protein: CASSPLTGGTEAFF. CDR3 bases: TGTGCCAGCAGTCCTCTGACAGGGGGCACTGAAGCTTTCTTT.

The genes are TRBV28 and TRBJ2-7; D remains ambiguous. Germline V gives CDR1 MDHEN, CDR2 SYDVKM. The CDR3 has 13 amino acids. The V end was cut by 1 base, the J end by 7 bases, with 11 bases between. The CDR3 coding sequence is TGTGCCAGCAGTTTATTCGACCGCAGGGAGCAGTACTTC. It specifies CASSLFDRREQYF. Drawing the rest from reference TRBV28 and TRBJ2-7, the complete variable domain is DVKVTQSSRYLVKRTGEKVFLECVQDMDHENMFWYRQDPGLGLRLIYFSYDVKMKEKGDIPEGYSVSREKKERFSLILESASTNQTSMYLCASSLFDRREQYFGPGTRLTVT.

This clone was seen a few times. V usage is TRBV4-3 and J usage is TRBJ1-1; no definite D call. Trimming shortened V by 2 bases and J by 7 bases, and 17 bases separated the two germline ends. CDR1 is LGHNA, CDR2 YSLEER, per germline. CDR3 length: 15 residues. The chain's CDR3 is CASSQNFGGNDEAFF. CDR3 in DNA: TGCGCCAGCAGCCAAAATTTTGGTGGGAACGATGAAGCTTTCTTT.

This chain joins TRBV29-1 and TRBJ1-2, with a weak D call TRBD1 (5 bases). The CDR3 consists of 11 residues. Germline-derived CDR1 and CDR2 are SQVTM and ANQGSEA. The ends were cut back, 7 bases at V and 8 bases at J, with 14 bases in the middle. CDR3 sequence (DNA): TGCAGCGGTCAGGGACCCATCGGCTACACCTTC. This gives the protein CSGQGPIGYTF.

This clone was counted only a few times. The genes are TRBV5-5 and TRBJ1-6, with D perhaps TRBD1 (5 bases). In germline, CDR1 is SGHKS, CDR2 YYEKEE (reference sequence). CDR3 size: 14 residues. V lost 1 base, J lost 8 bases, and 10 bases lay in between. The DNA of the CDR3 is TGTGCCAGCAGCTTGTGGGGCCCCGATTCACCCCTCCACTTT. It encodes CASSLWGPDSPLHF.

CDR3 sequence: CSVLSVDTIYF. CDR3 DNA: TGCAGCGTTCTGTCGGTTGACACCATATATTTT. The rearrangement links TRBV29-1 to TRBJ1-3; unclear D gene. V was cut by 5 bases and J by 8 bases, with 10 bases left in between. Germline CDR1 reads SQVTM; CDR2 reads ANQGSEA. The CDR3 runs 11 residues.

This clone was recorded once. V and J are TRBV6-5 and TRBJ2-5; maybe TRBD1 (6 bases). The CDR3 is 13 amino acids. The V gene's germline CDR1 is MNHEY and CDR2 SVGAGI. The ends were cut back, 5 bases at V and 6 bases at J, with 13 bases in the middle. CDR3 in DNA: TGTGCCAGCAGTCGTCAGGGGCAGCAGACCCAGTACTTC. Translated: CASSRQGQQTQYF.

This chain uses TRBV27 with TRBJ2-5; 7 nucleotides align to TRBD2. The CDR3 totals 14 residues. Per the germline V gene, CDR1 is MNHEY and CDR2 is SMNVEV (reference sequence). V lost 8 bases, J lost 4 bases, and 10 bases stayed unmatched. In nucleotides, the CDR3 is TGTGCCAGCGGGCTGGGGGGGGGTCGAGAGACCCAGTACTTC. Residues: CASGLGGGRETQYF.

DNA of the CDR3: TGTGCCAGTAGTATTCCAGTGGGGCGACAGGAAACTACTAACTATGGCTACACCTTC. It codes for CASSIPVGRQETTNYGYTF. This chain connects TRBV19 to TRBJ1-2, with TRBD1 as a possible D gene (6 bases). Germline V lookup: CDR1 LNHDA, CDR2 SQIVND (reference sequence). This CDR3 has 19 residues. With 3 bases removed from V and 0 bases from J, the gap between germline ends came to 23 bases.

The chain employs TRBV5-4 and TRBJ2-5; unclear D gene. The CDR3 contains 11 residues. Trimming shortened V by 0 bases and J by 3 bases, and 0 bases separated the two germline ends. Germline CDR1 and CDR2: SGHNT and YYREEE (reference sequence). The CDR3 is CASSLEETQYF. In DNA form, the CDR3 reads TGTGCCAGCAGCTTGGAAGAGACCCAGTACTTC.

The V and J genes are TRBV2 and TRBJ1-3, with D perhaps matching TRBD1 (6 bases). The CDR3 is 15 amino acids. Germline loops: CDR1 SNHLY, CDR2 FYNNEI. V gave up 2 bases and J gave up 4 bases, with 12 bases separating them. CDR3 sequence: CASSEQGQGGNTIYF. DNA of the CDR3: TGTGCCAGCAGTGAACAGGGGCAGGGGGGAAACACCATATATTTT.

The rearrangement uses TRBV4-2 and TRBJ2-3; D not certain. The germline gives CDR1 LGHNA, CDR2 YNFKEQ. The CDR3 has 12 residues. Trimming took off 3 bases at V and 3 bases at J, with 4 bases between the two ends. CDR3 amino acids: CASSQRTDTQYF. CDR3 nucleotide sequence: TGTGCCAGCAGCCAGCGAACAGATACGCAGTATTTT.